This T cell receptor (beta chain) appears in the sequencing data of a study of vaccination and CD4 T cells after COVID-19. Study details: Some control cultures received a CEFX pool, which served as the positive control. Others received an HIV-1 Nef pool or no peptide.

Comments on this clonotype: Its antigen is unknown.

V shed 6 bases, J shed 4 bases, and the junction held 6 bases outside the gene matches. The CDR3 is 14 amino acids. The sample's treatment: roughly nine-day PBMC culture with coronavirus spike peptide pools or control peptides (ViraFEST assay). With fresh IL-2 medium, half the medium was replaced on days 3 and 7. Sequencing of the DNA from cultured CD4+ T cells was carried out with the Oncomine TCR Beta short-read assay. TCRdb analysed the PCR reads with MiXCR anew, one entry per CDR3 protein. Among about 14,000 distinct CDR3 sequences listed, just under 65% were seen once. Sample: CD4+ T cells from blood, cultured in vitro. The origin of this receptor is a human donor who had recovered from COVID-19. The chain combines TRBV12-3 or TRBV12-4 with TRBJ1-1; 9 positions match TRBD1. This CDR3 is CASSPGQGITEAFF. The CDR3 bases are TGTGCCAGCAGCCCTGGACAGGGGATCACTGAAGCTTTCTTT.